The 14 T cell receptor beta chains below all came from one sample that was sequenced in a study of identical twins. A single record per CDR3 protein comes from TCRdb applying MiXCR to the 5' RACE reads. The table records approximately 1.8 million distinct CDR3 sequences, less than 35% of them present only once. Sequencing input: cord blood. The source is a newborn girl in good health.

This sequence joins TRBV6-1 and TRBJ2-3, with a possible D match to TRBD2 (5 bases). The V gene's germline CDR1 is MNHNS and CDR2 SASEGT. The V end lost 3 bases, the J end lost 6 bases, and 13 bases lay between the germline ends. This CDR3 has 14 amino acids. CDR3 loop: CASSESGVRDTQYF. The CDR3 nucleotides are TGTGCCAGCAGTGAGTCCGGGGTCCGTGATACGCAGTATTTT.

The chain couples TRBV20-1 to TRBJ2-4, with 12 nucleotides matching TRBD2. The CDR3 sequence is 14 residues long. Germline CDR1 is DFQATT and CDR2 is SNEGSKA (reference sequence). V was pared by 3 bases and J by 7 bases, with 4 bases of the junction left unmatched. The CDR3 loop is CSARAGTSGNIQYF. CDR3 DNA: TGCAGTGCTAGGGCCGGGACTAGCGGGAACATTCAGTACTTC.

J is TRBJ1-1 and V is TRBV6-6; perhaps TRBD1 as D (5 bases). The CDR3 runs 14 residues. Germline assignment: CDR1 MNHNY and CDR2 SVGAGI (reference sequence). V dropped 3 bases and J dropped 4 bases, with 12 bases sitting between them. The CDR3 here is CASSYRGASTEAFF. CDR3 bases: TGTGCCAGCAGTTATCGGGGCGCGAGCACTGAAGCTTTCTTT.

Only a few counts were recorded for this clonotype. The chain couples TRBV20-1 to TRBJ2-5; 8 bases line up with TRBD2. The CDR3 is made up of 14 amino acids. Trimming at V came to 1 base and at J to 3 bases, leaving 4 bases not matched to a gene. Per the germline V gene, CDR1 is DFQATT and CDR2 is SNEGSKA (reference sequence). The CDR3 DNA sequence: TGCAGTGCTAGAGCCACTAGCGGTAAAGAGACCCAGTACTTC. Its translation: CSARATSGKETQYF.

The chain links TRBV10-3 to TRBJ1-1; 10 nucleotides agree with TRBD1. The J segment lost 1 base and the V segment lost 4 bases, leaving 6 bases of the junction unmatched. The CDR3 totals 16 residues. Germline CDR1 is ENHRY and CDR2 is SYGVKD. CDR3 DNA sequence: TGTGCCATCAGTGGGTGGACAGGGGGGCCGAACACTGAAGCTTTCTTT. This encodes CAISGWTGGPNTEAFF.

A few counts support this clonotype. With a much larger clone just one base away, this may be a read error. This chain uses TRBV12-3 or TRBV12-4 with TRBJ1-6; D is undetermined. V was shortened by 2 bases and J by 7 bases, with 6 bases between the two germline ends. The CDR3 loop spans 13 amino acids. The CDR3 is CASSLIGNSPLHF. The CDR3 nucleotides are TGTGCCAGCAGTTTAATAGGGAATTCACCCCTCCACTTT.

The chain employs TRBV4-1 and TRBJ1-5, with TRBD1 identical over 8 bases. The germline V gene has CDR1 MGHRA and CDR2 YSYEKL. The CDR3 spans 16 residues. V shed 2 bases and J 4 bases; nucleotides not matched to a gene: 7. CDR3 DNA: TGCGCCAGCAGCCAACCTACAGGGGGAAGGAATCAGCCCCAGCATTTT. Translation gives CASSQPTGGRNQPQHF.

This sequence joins TRBV12-3 or TRBV12-4 and TRBJ1-5; 9 bases align to TRBD1. The CDR3 is 13 amino acids. J was trimmed by 6 bases and V by 6 bases; bases with no gene match: 3. The CDR3 loop reads CASRQGAAQPQHF. The CDR3 DNA reads as TGTGCCAGCAGACAGGGGGCAGCTCAGCCCCAGCATTTT.

This clonotype was counted between two and nine times. V usage is TRBV11-2 and J usage is TRBJ1-2; D is perhaps TRBD1 (5 bases). CDR1 and CDR2 (germline): SGHAT, FQNNGV. This CDR3 is built from 18 residues. Trimming took off 1 base at V and 3 bases at J, with 21 bases between the two ends. The CDR3 DNA sequence: TGTGCCAGCAGCTTAGCCCTTGGCGGGGGGAATCCCGACTATGGCTACACCTTC. Encoded protein: CASSLALGGGNPDYGYTF. The entire variable domain, with the rest obtained from reference TRBV11-2 and TRBJ1-2, is as follows: EAGVAQSPRYKIIEKRQSVAFWCNPISGHATLYWYQQILGQGPKLLIQFQNNGVVDDSQLPKDRFSAERLKGVDSTLKIQPAKLEDSAVYLCASSLALGGGNPDYGYTFGSGTRLTVV.

The chain recombines TRBV7-2 with TRBJ1-1, with D perhaps matching TRBD1 (5 bases). The CDR3 loop spans 15 amino acids. Germline CDR1 reads SGHTA; CDR2 reads FQGNSA. The V gene lost 4 bases and the J gene lost 4 bases, with 16 bases spanning the gap. The CDR3 nucleotides read TGTGCCAGCAGCTCATTAGGGCTGAGGGGCACTGAAGCTTTCTTT. As protein: CASSSLGLRGTEAFF.

This clonotype was counted a single time. The CDR3 sequence is CASSYQGETQFF. CDR3 nucleotides: TGTGCCAGCAGTTACCAGGGGGAGACCCAGTTCTTC. The chain uses TRBV6-5 and TRBJ2-1; 7 bases match TRBD1. Germline V gene sequence: CDR1 MNHEY, CDR2 SVGAGI. V gave up 2 bases and J gave up 13 bases; unmatched junction bases: 5. This CDR3 comprises 12 residues.

This chain connects TRBV7-2 to TRBJ2-1, with no clear D. CDR3 length: 17 residues. The ends were cut back, 7 bases at V and 0 bases at J, with 19 bases in the middle. The germline gives CDR1 SGHTA, CDR2 FQGNSA. The CDR3 reads CASNFAVQGGSYNEQFF. The CDR3 DNA is TGTGCCAGCAACTTTGCCGTTCAAGGTGGCTCCTACAATGAGCAGTTCTTC.

This chain connects TRBV12-3 or TRBV12-4 to TRBJ1-1; D is undetermined. This CDR3 is 14 amino acids long. V lost 3 bases to trimming and J lost 5 bases, with 13 bases between them. The CDR3 bases are TGTGCCAGCAGTTTTGGGCGGGGAGGGACTGAAGCTTTCTTT. This codes for CASSFGRGGTEAFF.

The chain combines TRBV10-3 with TRBJ2-3; TRBD2 matches 8 bases. The CDR3 is made up of 15 amino acids. The J segment lost 1 base and the V segment lost 3 bases, leaving 3 bases of the junction unmatched. In germline, CDR1 is ENHRY, CDR2 SYGVKD. CDR3 DNA: TGTGCCATCAGTGATTGGCGGGGGGGCACAGATACGCAGTATTTT. Amino acid sequence: CAISDWRGGTDTQYF.